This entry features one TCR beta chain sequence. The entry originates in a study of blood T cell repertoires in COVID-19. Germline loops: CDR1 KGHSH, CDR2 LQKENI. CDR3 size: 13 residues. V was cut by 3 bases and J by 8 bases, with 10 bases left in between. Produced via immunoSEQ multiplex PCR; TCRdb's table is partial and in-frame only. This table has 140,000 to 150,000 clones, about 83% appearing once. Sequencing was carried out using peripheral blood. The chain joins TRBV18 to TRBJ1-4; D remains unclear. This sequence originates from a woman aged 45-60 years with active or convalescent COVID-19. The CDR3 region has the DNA TGTGCCAGCTCACCTTTACCCGGGGAAAAACTGTTTTTT. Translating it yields CASSPLPGEKLFF.